Following are 9 T cell receptor beta chains from one sample sequenced in a study of early T cells in non-severe SARS-CoV-2 infection. One entry per CDR3 protein, called by TCRdb with MiXCR from the 5' RACE reads. Of nearly 95,000 distinct CDR3 sequences listed, over 15% were seen once; the top ten hold approximately 5.1%. The sample was whole blood, taken at baseline. Receptors originate from an adult who was a healthcare worker with PCR-confirmed SARS-CoV-2 infection or an uninfected control (not recorded which).

V usage is TRBV7-9 and J usage is TRBJ2-3; 10 bases are shared with TRBD2. Losses at the gene ends were 5 bases for V and 4 bases for J; bases not matched to a gene: 6. Germline V gene data show CDR1 as SEHNR and CDR2 as FQNEAQ (reference sequence). The CDR3 extends over 15 amino acids. This chain's CDR3 is CASSPSGRGSDTQYF. Here the CDR3 DNA reads TGTGCCAGCAGCCCCAGCGGGAGGGGGTCAGATACGCAGTATTTT.

The V gene is TRBV2, the J gene TRBJ2-1; D is uncertain. Trimming cost V 3 bases and J 7 bases, with 13 bases left between them. The CDR3 length is 14 residues. Germline V gene data show CDR1 as SNHLY and CDR2 as FYNNEI. CDR3 loop: CASSEGLMTNEQFF. For the CDR3, the DNA is TGTGCCAGCAGTGAGGGTCTTATGACGAATGAGCAGTTCTTC.

This clonotype was counted only a few times. The chain employs TRBV5-4 and TRBJ2-4; D remains unclear. Trimming pared 0 bases from V and 0 bases from J, leaving 7 bases between. Germline assignment: CDR1 SGHNT and CDR2 YYREEE (reference sequence). The length of the CDR3 is 15 residues. The CDR3 reads CASSLGPTAKNIQYF. The CDR3 coding sequence is TGTGCCAGCAGCTTGGGGCCCACAGCCAAAAACATTCAGTACTTC.

This clonotype was observed a handful of times. The CDR3 spells CASSFIGGSSYEQYF. The CDR3 nucleotides are TGTGCCAGCAGTTTTATCGGAGGCAGCTCCTACGAGCAGTACTTC. The genes are TRBV27 and TRBJ2-7, with D possibly being TRBD2 (5 bases). The V gene lost 3 bases and the J gene lost 0 bases, with 12 bases spanning the gap. The CDR3 runs 15 residues. Per the germline V gene, CDR1 is MNHEY and CDR2 is SMNVEV (reference sequence).

The rearrangement uses TRBV7-3 and TRBJ2-2; 7 bases align to TRBD1. The CDR3 consists of 15 residues. Germline CDR1 SGHTA, CDR2 FQGTGA. With 5 bases clipped from V and 5 bases from J, the junction kept 8 bases outside the gene matches. DNA for the CDR3: TGTGCCAGCAGCCCTACAGGGGAGTTGACCGGGGAGCTGTTTTTT. Translation gives CASSPTGELTGELFF.

This chain joins TRBV29-1 and TRBJ2-7; D possibly corresponds to TRBD1 (6 bases). V was trimmed by 7 bases and J by 0 bases, leaving 16 bases between them. CDR1 SQVTM and CDR2 ANQGSEA come from the germline V gene. CDR3 size: 14 residues. The CDR3 reads CSARYREDSYEQYF. DNA for the CDR3: TGCAGCGCAAGGTACAGGGAAGACTCCTACGAGCAGTACTTC.

The chain links TRBV11-2 to TRBJ2-1; the match to TRBD2 covers 11 bases. The CDR3 consists of 15 residues. J gave up 3 bases and V 4 bases, and 2 bases lay outside the gene matches. Germline assignment: CDR1 SGHAT and CDR2 FQNNGV. In DNA, the CDR3 is TGTGCCAGCAGCTCCGGGACTAGCGGCTACAATGAGCAGTTCTTC. Translating gives CASSSGTSGYNEQFF.

This clonotype was counted at least ten times. The chain employs TRBV9 and TRBJ2-7, with 8 bases lining up with TRBD1. This CDR3 has 15 amino acids. The ends lost 4 bases at V and 4 bases at J; junction bases unmatched: 10. Germline CDR1 SGDLS, CDR2 YYNGEE. The CDR3: CASSPGQGRGYEQYF. For the CDR3, the DNA is TGTGCCAGCAGCCCTGGACAGGGAAGAGGGTACGAGCAGTACTTC.

In nucleotides, the CDR3 is TGTGCCTGGAGTGTTAGCTCGGAGGCTCCGCAGTATTTT. It codes for CAWSVSSEAPQYF. The chain recombines TRBV30 with TRBJ2-3, with a tentative D call TRBD2 (5 bases). The CDR3 consists of 13 residues. Germline loops: CDR1 GTSNPN, CDR2 SVGIG (reference sequence). V was cut by 0 bases and J by 10 bases, with 14 bases left in between.